This T cell receptor beta chain came from a study of identical twins. Study conclusions and caveats: Out-of-frame beta sequences exhibited a weaker degree of excess twin sharing. Conclusions came from cross-sectional statistical analysis, not from following the same donors. The abundant beta clonotypes from cord blood had fewer insertions, and memory repertoires had none of this.

TCRdb re-derived calls from the 5' RACE reads in MiXCR, one entry per CDR3 protein. The table records around 530,000 distinct CDR3 sequences, 13% to 15% of them present only once. With regard to this clonotype: What it binds is unknown.

The same data also went into a second study, on yellow fever vaccine responses in identical twins.

The origin of this receptor is a woman aged 18-29 years in good health. The sequencing input was CD4+ T cells sorted from blood.

The CDR3: CSARLAGAKIYNEQFF. For the CDR3, the DNA is TGCAGTGCTAGGCTAGCGGGGGCCAAAATCTACAATGAGCAGTTCTTC. The chain employs TRBV20-1 and TRBJ2-1; 10 bases are a match to TRBD2. Unmatched junction bases numbered 8, after V lost 3 bases and J lost 3 bases. CDR3 size: 16 residues. Looked up from germline, CDR1 is DFQATT and CDR2 is SNEGSKA (reference sequence).